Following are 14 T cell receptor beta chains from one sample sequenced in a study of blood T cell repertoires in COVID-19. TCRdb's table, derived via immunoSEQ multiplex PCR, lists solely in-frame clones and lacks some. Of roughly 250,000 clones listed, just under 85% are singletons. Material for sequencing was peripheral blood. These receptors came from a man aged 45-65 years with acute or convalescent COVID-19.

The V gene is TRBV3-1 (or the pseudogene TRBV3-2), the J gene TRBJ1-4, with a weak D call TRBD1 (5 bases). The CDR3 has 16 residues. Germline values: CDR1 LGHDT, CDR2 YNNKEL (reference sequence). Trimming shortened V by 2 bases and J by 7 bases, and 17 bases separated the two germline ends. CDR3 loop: CASSQNAGLRGEKLFF. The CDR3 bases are TGTGCCAGCAGCCAAAACGCAGGGCTCCGAGGTGAAAAACTGTTTTTT.

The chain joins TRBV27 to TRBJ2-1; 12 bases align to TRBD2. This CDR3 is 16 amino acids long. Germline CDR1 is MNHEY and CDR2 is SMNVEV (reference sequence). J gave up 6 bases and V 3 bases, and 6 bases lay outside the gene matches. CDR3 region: CASSLSTSGGPNEQFF. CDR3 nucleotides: TGTGCCAGCAGTTTGTCGACTAGCGGGGGACCCAATGAGCAGTTCTTC.

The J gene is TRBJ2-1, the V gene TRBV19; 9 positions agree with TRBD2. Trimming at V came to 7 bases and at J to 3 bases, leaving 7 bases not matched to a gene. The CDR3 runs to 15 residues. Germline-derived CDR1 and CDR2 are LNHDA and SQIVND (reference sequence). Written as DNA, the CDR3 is TGTGCCAGTAATCCGGGACTAGCAATCTACAATGAGCAGTTCTTC. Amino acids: CASNPGLAIYNEQFF. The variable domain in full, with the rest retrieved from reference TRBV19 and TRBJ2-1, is DGGITQSPKYLFRKEGQNVTLSCEQNLNHDAMYWYRQDPGQGLRLIYYSQIVNDFQKGDIAEGYSVSREKKESFPLTVTSAQKNPTAFYLCASNPGLAIYNEQFFGPGTRLTVL.

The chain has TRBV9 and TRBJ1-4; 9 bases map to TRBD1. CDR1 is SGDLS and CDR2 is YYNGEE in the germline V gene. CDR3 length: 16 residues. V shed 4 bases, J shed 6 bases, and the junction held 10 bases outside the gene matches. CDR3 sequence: CASSLTPRDRDEKLFF. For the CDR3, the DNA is TGTGCCAGCAGCCTCACCCCCCGGGACAGGGATGAAAAACTGTTTTTT.

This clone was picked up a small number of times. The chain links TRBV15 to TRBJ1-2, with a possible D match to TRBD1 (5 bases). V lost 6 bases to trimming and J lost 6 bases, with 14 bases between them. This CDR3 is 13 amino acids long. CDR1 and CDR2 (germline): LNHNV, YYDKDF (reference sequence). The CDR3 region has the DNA TGTGCCACCAGGCATCGACAGACGGATGGCTACACCTTC. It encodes CATRHRQTDGYTF. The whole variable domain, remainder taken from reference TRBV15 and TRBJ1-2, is DAMVIQNPRYQVTQFGKPVTLSCSQTLNHNVMYWYQQKSSQAPKLLFHYYDKDFNNEADTPDNFQSRRPNTSFCFLDIRSPGLGDTAMYLCATRHRQTDGYTFGSGTRLTVV.

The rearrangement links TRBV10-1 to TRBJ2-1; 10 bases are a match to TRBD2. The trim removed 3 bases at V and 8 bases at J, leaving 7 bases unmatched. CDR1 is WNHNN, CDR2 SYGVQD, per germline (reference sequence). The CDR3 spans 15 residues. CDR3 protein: CASSDGPSGRDEQFF. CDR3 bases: TGCGCCAGCAGTGACGGTCCTAGCGGGAGAGATGAGCAGTTCTTC.

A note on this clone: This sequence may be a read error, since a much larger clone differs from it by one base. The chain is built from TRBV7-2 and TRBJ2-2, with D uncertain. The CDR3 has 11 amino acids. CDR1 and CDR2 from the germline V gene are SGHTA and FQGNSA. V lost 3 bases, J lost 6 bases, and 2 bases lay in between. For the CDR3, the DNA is TGTGCCAGCAGCTTCGCCGGGGAGCTGTTTTTT. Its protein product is CASSFAGELFF.

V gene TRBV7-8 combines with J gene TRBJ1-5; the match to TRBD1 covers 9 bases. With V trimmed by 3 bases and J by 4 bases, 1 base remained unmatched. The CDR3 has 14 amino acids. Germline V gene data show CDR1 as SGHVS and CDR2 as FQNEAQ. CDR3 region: CASSFGQGNQPQHF. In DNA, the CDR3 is TGTGCCAGCAGCTTTGGACAGGGGAATCAGCCCCAGCATTTT.

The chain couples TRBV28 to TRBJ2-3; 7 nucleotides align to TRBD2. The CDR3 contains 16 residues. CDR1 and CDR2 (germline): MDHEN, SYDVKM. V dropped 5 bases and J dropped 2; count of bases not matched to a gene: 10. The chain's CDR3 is CASSPYSSGLTDTQYF. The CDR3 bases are TGTGCCAGCAGTCCATACTCTAGCGGACTCACAGATACGCAGTATTTT.

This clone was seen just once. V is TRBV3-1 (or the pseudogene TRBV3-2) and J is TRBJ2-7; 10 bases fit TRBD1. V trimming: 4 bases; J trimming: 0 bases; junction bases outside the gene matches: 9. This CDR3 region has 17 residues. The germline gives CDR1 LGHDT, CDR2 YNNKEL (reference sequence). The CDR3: CASSRKAGQGISYEQYF. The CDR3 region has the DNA TGTGCCAGCAGCCGAAAGGCGGGACAGGGGATCTCCTACGAGCAGTACTTC.

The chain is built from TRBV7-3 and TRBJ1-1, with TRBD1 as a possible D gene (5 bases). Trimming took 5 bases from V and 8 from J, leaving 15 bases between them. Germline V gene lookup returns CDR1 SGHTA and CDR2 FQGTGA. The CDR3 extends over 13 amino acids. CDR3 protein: CASSPQGGREAFF. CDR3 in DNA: TGTGCCAGCAGCCCGCAGGGTGGCCGAGAAGCTTTCTTT. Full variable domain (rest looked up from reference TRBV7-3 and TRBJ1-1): GAGVSQTPSNKVTEKGKYVELRCDPISGHTALYWYRQSLGQGPEFLIYFQGTGAADDSGLPNDRFFAVRPEGSVSTLKIQRTERGDSAVYLCASSPQGGREAFFGQGTRLTVV.

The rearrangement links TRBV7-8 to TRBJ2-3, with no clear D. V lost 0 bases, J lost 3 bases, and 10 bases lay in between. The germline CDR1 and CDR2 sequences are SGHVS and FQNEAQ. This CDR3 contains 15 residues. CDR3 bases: TGTGCCAGCAGCTTAGCCGGAGCCTCGACAGATACGCAGTATTTT. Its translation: CASSLAGASTDTQYF.

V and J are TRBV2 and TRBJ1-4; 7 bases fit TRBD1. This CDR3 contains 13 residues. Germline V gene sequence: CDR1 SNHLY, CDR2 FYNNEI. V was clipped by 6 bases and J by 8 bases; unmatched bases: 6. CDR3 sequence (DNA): TGTGCCAGCAGGTACAGGGGTGGCGAAAAACTGTTTTTT. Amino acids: CASRYRGGEKLFF.

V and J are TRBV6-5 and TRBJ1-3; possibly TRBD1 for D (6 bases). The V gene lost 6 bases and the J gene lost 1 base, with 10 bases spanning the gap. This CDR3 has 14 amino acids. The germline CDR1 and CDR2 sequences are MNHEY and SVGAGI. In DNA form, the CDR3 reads TGTGCCAGCAGCTATCAGGGGTCTGGAAACACCATATATTTT. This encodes CASSYQGSGNTIYF.